A selection of T cell receptor beta chains follows, all from one sample in a study of T cell repertoires in cytomegalovirus infection. The antigens for these receptors are not known. From the reads, TCRdb called clonotypes with MiXCR, one entry per CDR3 protein. In the table there are fewer than 1,000,000 distinct CDR3 sequences, approximately 31% of which are singletons. Sequences were derived from cultured CD8+ T cells from PBMCs, sampled from culture after CMV antigen stimulation. These receptors came from a human donor in good health (CMV status not recorded). Some clones in this sample may be carry-over from other donors' samples. The CDR3 runs from the conserved cysteine through the conserved F or W. Each record gives: D gene, J gene, V gene, clone size, CDR3 DNA, CDR3 protein. D genes are given only for firm matches. Not all rows give a size; the values are once, few, many and, for expanded clones, a class.

d_call: TRBD1; j_call: TRBJ2-2; v_call: TRBV20-1; clone_size: -; cdr3_nt: TGCAGTGCTAGAAGCCGACAGGGATTAGCCGGGGAGCTGTTTTTT; cdr3_aa: CSARSRQGLAGELFF
d_call: -; j_call: TRBJ2-7; v_call: TRBV27; clone_size: -; cdr3_nt: TGTGCCAGCAGCCGTTATGGTGGGGGGAACGAGCAGTACTTC; cdr3_aa: CASSRYGGGNEQYF
d_call: -; j_call: TRBJ2-3; v_call: TRBV7-6; clone_size: few; cdr3_nt: TGTGCCAGCAGCTTAGATCGGCGCGATCCTAGCACAGATACGCAGTATTTT; cdr3_aa: CASSLDRRDPSTDTQYF
d_call: -; j_call: TRBJ1-5; v_call: TRBV28; clone_size: -; cdr3_nt: TGTGCCAGCAGTTCCGGGGGAGAAAGGTCCTGGGATCAGCCCCAGCATTTT; cdr3_aa: CASSSGGERSWDQPQHF
d_call: -; j_call: TRBJ2-1; v_call: TRBV5-4; clone_size: many; cdr3_nt: TGTGCCAGCAGCTTGGATGGATCCGATGAGCAGTTCTTC; cdr3_aa: CASSLDGSDEQFF
d_call: -; j_call: TRBJ2-3; v_call: TRBV9; clone_size: -; cdr3_nt: TGTGCCAGCAGCCGGAGACTGAAAGATACGCAGTATTTT; cdr3_aa: CASSRRLKDTQYF
d_call: -; j_call: TRBJ2-3; v_call: TRBV6-4; clone_size: -; cdr3_nt: TGTGCCAGCAGTGCCCGGATCCCAGGGGAGACAGATACGCAGTATTTT; cdr3_aa: CASSARIPGETDTQYF
d_call: TRBD1; j_call: TRBJ2-3; v_call: TRBV11-2; clone_size: many; cdr3_nt: TGTGCCAGCAGCTACAGGGGGCGCGTCACAGATACGCAGTATTTT; cdr3_aa: CASSYRGRVTDTQYF
d_call: TRBD1; j_call: TRBJ2-4; v_call: TRBV20-1; clone_size: -; cdr3_nt: TGCAGTGCTAGAGATTGGGGACAGGAGTCGAAAAACATTCAGTACTTC; cdr3_aa: CSARDWGQESKNIQYF
d_call: -; j_call: TRBJ2-3; v_call: TRBV7-6; clone_size: -; cdr3_nt: TGTGCCAGCAGCCCCGGGCCTTCCCGCACAGATACGCAGTATTTT; cdr3_aa: CASSPGPSRTDTQYF
d_call: -; j_call: TRBJ2-3; v_call: TRBV6-1; clone_size: many; cdr3_nt: TGTGCCAGCAGTGCTCCCGGCCAGGGCCGGGATACGCAGTATTTT; cdr3_aa: CASSAPGQGRDTQYF
d_call: TRBD1; j_call: TRBJ1-5; v_call: TRBV4-1; clone_size: few; cdr3_nt: TGCGCCAGCAGCCAAGATGTATCAGGGGGTCGCCAGCCCCAGCATTTT; cdr3_aa: CASSQDVSGGRQPQHF
d_call: TRBD2; j_call: TRBJ2-7; v_call: TRBV7-9; clone_size: many; cdr3_nt: TGTGCCAGCAGCTTAACTAGCGGGGGCCCATCCTACGAGCAGTACTTC; cdr3_aa: CASSLTSGGPSYEQYF
d_call: -; j_call: TRBJ2-1; v_call: TRBV7-8; clone_size: -; cdr3_nt: TGTGCCAGCAGCACAGGGGGGGCGAATGAGCAGTTCTTC; cdr3_aa: CASSTGGANEQFF
d_call: TRBD1; j_call: TRBJ2-2; v_call: TRBV19; clone_size: -; cdr3_nt: TGTACCAGTAGTATAGATGACGTTGGGACAGCTGCCACCGGGGAGCTGTTTTTT; cdr3_aa: CTSSIDDVGTAATGELFF
d_call: -; j_call: TRBJ1-1; v_call: TRBV29-1; clone_size: -; cdr3_nt: TGCAGCGATGGAAGACAGACCCCCACTGAAGCTTTCTTT; cdr3_aa: CSDGRQTPTEAFF
d_call: TRBD2; j_call: TRBJ2-7; v_call: TRBV2; clone_size: few; cdr3_nt: TGTGCCAGCACCGCTCTAGCGGGGTACGAGCAGTACTTC; cdr3_aa: CASTALAGYEQYF
d_call: TRBD2; j_call: TRBJ2-2; v_call: TRBV27; clone_size: -; cdr3_nt: TGTGCCGGCGGGACTAGTGGCGGGGAGCTGTTTTTT; cdr3_aa: CAGGTSGGELFF
d_call: TRBD2; j_call: TRBJ2-1; v_call: TRBV6-8; clone_size: once; cdr3_nt: TGTGCCAGCAGTTACGAGCGGGGGGGTTGCAATGAGCAGTTCTTC; cdr3_aa: CASSYERGGCNEQFF
d_call: TRBD1; j_call: TRBJ1-2; v_call: TRBV2; clone_size: -; cdr3_nt: TGTGCCAGCAGTTCCCGGGACAGGGGAGAGAACTATGGCTACACCTTC; cdr3_aa: CASSSRDRGENYGYTF
d_call: -; j_call: TRBJ2-7; v_call: TRBV5-5; clone_size: -; cdr3_nt: TGTGCCAGCAGCTTGTTCTTCTACGAGCAGTACTTC; cdr3_aa: CASSLFFYEQYF
d_call: TRBD1; j_call: TRBJ2-1; v_call: TRBV7-9; clone_size: -; cdr3_nt: TGTGCCAGCAGCTCTTCTTACAGGGGATTCTACAATGAGCAGTTCTTC; cdr3_aa: CASSSSYRGFYNEQFF
d_call: -; j_call: TRBJ1-1; v_call: TRBV12-3/TRBV12-4; clone_size: -; cdr3_nt: TGTGCCAGCAGTTTTAACAGGGCCACTGAAGCTTTCTTT; cdr3_aa: CASSFNRATEAFF
d_call: -; j_call: TRBJ2-1; v_call: TRBV9; clone_size: once; cdr3_nt: TGTGCCAGCAGCGAAAGCGGGCGGATCTACAATGAGCAGTTCTTC; cdr3_aa: CASSESGRIYNEQFF
d_call: -; j_call: TRBJ1-6; v_call: TRBV6-2/TRBV6-3; clone_size: few; cdr3_nt: TGTGCCAGCAGTTACTTTGGAGGGCGCCGAAATTCACCCCTCCACTTT; cdr3_aa: CASSYFGGRRNSPLHF
d_call: TRBD1; j_call: TRBJ2-1; v_call: TRBV6-1; clone_size: -; cdr3_nt: TGTGCCAGCAGTGAGACAGGGTCTCGAGAGCAGTTCTTC; cdr3_aa: CASSETGSREQFF
d_call: -; j_call: TRBJ2-7; v_call: TRBV27; clone_size: -; cdr3_nt: TGTGCCAGCAGTTTTACTTCAGTCTACGAGCAGTACTTC; cdr3_aa: CASSFTSVYEQYF
d_call: -; j_call: TRBJ2-3; v_call: TRBV12-5; clone_size: -; cdr3_nt: TGTGCTAGTGGTTTGGTACTGGGCGGCAGCCTAGATACGCAGTATTTT; cdr3_aa: CASGLVLGGSLDTQYF
d_call: TRBD2; j_call: TRBJ2-3; v_call: TRBV19; clone_size: -; cdr3_nt: TGTGCCAGTGCTCTAGCGGGGGGCGGAGATACGCAGTATTTT; cdr3_aa: CASALAGGGDTQYF
d_call: TRBD2; j_call: TRBJ2-2; v_call: TRBV7-3; clone_size: many; cdr3_nt: TGTGCCAGCAGCTCGGGACTAGCGGGGAACACCGGGGAGCTGTTTTTT; cdr3_aa: CASSSGLAGNTGELFF
d_call: TRBD1; j_call: TRBJ2-5; v_call: TRBV7-8; clone_size: few; cdr3_nt: TGTGCCAGCATCCAGGACAGGGGAGAAGGGACCCAGTACTTC; cdr3_aa: CASIQDRGEGTQYF
d_call: -; j_call: TRBJ1-2; v_call: TRBV6-5; clone_size: few; cdr3_nt: TGTGCCAGCAGTTACCTTTGGGACAATTCCGGCTATGGCTACACCTTC; cdr3_aa: CASSYLWDNSGYGYTF
d_call: TRBD2; j_call: TRBJ2-1; v_call: TRBV6-5; clone_size: -; cdr3_nt: TGTGCCAGCAGGGTTAGCGGGGGGGGGTACAATGAGCAGTTCTTC; cdr3_aa: CASRVSGGGYNEQFF
d_call: -; j_call: TRBJ2-3; v_call: TRBV5-1; clone_size: -; cdr3_nt: TGCGCCAGCAGCAAGGAAAGTACAGATACGCAGTATTTT; cdr3_aa: CASSKESTDTQYF
d_call: -; j_call: TRBJ2-1; v_call: TRBV9; clone_size: -; cdr3_nt: TGTGCCAGCAGCGTAGTTTCCTCCGATGAGCAGTTCTTC; cdr3_aa: CASSVVSSDEQFF
d_call: -; j_call: TRBJ1-2; v_call: TRBV7-6; clone_size: -; cdr3_nt: TGTGCCAGCAGCTTAAATGAAGCTAACTATGGCTACACCTTC; cdr3_aa: CASSLNEANYGYTF
d_call: TRBD1; j_call: TRBJ2-7; v_call: TRBV4-1; clone_size: -; cdr3_nt: TGCGCCAGCAGCTCGGACAGGGGGCCGTACGAGCAGTACTTC; cdr3_aa: CASSSDRGPYEQYF
d_call: TRBD1; j_call: TRBJ1-1; v_call: TRBV7-9; clone_size: few; cdr3_nt: TGTGCCAGCAGCTTAATCGGGCGAGGAACAGGGGGCGGGTATGTTGAAGCTTTCTTT; cdr3_aa: CASSLIGRGTGGGYVEAFF
d_call: -; j_call: TRBJ1-1; v_call: TRBV19; clone_size: -; cdr3_nt: TGTGCCAGTAGACTCTGGGACGGGAACACTGAAGCTTTCTTT; cdr3_aa: CASRLWDGNTEAFF
d_call: -; j_call: TRBJ2-6; v_call: TRBV27; clone_size: -; cdr3_nt: TGTGCCAGCAGTGGTACAGGGCTTGGGGCCAACGTCCTGACTTTC; cdr3_aa: CASSGTGLGANVLTF
d_call: TRBD1; j_call: TRBJ1-5; v_call: TRBV19; clone_size: -; cdr3_nt: TGTGCCAGTAGACCGGGACAGGGATTCAATCAGCCCCAGCATTTT; cdr3_aa: CASRPGQGFNQPQHF